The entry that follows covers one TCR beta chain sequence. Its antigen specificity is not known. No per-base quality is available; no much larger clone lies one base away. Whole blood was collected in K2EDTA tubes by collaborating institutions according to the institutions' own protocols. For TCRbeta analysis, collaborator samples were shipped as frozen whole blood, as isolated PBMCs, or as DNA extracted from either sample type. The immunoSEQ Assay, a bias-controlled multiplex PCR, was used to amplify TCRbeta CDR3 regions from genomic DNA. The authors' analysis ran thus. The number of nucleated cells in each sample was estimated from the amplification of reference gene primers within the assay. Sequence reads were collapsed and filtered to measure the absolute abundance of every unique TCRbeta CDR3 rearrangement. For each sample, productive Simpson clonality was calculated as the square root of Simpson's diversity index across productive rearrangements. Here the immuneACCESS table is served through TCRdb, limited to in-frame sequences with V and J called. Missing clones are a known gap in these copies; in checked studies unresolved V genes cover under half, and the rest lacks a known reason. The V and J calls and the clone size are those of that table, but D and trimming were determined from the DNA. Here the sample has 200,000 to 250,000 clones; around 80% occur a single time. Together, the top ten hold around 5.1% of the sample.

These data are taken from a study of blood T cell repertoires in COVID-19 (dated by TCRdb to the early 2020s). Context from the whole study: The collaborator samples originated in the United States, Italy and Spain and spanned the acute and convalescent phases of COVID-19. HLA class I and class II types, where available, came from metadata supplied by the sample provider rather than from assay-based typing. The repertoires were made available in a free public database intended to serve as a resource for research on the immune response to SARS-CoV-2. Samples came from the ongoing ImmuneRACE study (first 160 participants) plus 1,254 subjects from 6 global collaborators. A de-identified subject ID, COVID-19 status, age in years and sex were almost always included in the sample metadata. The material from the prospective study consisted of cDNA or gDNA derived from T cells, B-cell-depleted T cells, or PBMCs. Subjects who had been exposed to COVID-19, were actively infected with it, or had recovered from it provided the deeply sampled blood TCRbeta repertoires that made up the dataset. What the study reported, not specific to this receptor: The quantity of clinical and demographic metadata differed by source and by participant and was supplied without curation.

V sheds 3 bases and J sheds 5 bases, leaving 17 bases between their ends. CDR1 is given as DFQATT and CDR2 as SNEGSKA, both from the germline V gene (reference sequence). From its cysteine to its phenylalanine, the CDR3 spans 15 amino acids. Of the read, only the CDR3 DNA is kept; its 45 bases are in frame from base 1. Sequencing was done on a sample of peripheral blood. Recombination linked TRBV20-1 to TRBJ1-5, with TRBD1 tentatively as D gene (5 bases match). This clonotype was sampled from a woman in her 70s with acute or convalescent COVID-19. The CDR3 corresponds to CSASVAGRLDQPQHF. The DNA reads TGCAGTGCTAGTGTGGCAGGGAGGCTCGATCAGCCCCAGCATTTT.